Each of the 5 T cell receptor beta chains below was sequenced from the same sample in a study of PD-L1 blockade in urothelial cancer (dated by TCRdb to the late 2010s). Library prep was done by the immunoSEQ multiplex PCR assay. This is the immuneACCESS table as TCRdb keeps it, with only in-frame sequences that have V and J called. A part of the clones is gone; compared with another copy, unresolved V genes explain less than half, and the rest is unexplained. The sample records 35,000 to 45,000 clones, roughly 80% of which are singletons. The ten largest clones represent 3.5% of the sample. The sample here was PBMCs, taken around atezolizumab (anti-PD-L1) treatment. These receptors were obtained from a man between 65 and 85 years old with urothelial cancer.

This clone was seen ten or more times. The V call is TRBV28, the J call TRBJ2-7; 9 positions agree with TRBD2. The CDR3 has 17 residues. The trim removed 1 base at V and 5 bases at J, leaving 12 bases unmatched. Germline V gene sequence: CDR1 MDHEN, CDR2 SYDVKM. CDR3 bases: TGTGCCAGCAGTTTATACCGACAGGGCGGGAGGGTCCACGAGCAGTACTTC. This translates into CASSLYRQGGRVHEQYF.

This clone appeared once. The chain joins TRBV7-2 to TRBJ2-3, with a tentative D call TRBD2 (6 bases). The CDR3 covers 14 residues. V lost 6 bases to trimming and J lost 5 bases, with 15 bases between them. The V gene's germline CDR1 is SGHTA and CDR2 FQGNSA. CDR3: CASRPDRGRDTQYF. The CDR3 DNA reads TGTGCCAGCAGGCCCGACCGGGGGAGAGATACGCAGTATTTT. The whole variable domain, filled in from reference TRBV7-2 and TRBJ2-3, reads GAGVSQSPSNKVTEKGKDVELRCDPISGHTALYWYRQSLGQGLEFLIYFQGNSAPDKSGLPSDRFSAERTGGSVSTLTIQRTQQEDSAVYLCASRPDRGRDTQYFGPGTRLTVL.

The CDR3 reads CASSWASTGELFF. The CDR3 nucleotides are TGTGCCAGCAGTTGGGCGAGCACCGGGGAGCTGTTTTTT. This chain joins TRBV6-5 and TRBJ2-2; no firm D call. The germline V gene has CDR1 MNHEY and CDR2 SVGAGI. This CDR3 region has 13 residues. Between the trimmed V and J ends, which lost 4 bases and 4 bases, there was a span of 7 bases.

This chain uses TRBV6-5 with TRBJ2-5, with D unclear. Germline assignment: CDR1 MNHEY and CDR2 SVGAGI. Trimming shortened V by 9 bases and J by 3 bases, and 14 bases separated the two germline ends. The CDR3 has 13 amino acids. CDR3 protein: CASRGPWEETQYF. The CDR3 DNA reads TGTGCCAGTCGTGGGCCATGGGAAGAGACCCAGTACTTC.

The CDR3 DNA sequence: TGTGCCAGCTCACCAGGGACTAGCGGGAGTATAGGGAATGAGCAGTTCTTC. It specifies CASSPGTSGSIGNEQFF. The chain uses TRBV18 and TRBJ2-1; 14 bases fit TRBD2. This CDR3 is 17 amino acids long. Germline CDR1 reads KGHSH; CDR2 reads LQKENI. V lost 2 bases to trimming and J lost 7 bases; unmatched junction nucleotides: 7.